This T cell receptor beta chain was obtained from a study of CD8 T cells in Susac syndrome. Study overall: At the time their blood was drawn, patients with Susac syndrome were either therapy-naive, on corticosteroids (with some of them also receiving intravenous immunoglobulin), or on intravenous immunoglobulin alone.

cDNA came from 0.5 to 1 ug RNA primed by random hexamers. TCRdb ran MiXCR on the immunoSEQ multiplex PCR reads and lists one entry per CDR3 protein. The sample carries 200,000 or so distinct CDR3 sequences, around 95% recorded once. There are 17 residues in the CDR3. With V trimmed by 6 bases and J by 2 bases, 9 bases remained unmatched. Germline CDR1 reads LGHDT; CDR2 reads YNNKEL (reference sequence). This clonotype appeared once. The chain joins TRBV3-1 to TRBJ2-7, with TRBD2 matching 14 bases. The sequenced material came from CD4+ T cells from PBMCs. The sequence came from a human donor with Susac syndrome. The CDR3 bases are TGTGCCAGCAGTAAGACTAGCGGGGGGGCTCGGACCTACGAGCAGTACTTC. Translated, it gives CASSKTSGGARTYEQYF.